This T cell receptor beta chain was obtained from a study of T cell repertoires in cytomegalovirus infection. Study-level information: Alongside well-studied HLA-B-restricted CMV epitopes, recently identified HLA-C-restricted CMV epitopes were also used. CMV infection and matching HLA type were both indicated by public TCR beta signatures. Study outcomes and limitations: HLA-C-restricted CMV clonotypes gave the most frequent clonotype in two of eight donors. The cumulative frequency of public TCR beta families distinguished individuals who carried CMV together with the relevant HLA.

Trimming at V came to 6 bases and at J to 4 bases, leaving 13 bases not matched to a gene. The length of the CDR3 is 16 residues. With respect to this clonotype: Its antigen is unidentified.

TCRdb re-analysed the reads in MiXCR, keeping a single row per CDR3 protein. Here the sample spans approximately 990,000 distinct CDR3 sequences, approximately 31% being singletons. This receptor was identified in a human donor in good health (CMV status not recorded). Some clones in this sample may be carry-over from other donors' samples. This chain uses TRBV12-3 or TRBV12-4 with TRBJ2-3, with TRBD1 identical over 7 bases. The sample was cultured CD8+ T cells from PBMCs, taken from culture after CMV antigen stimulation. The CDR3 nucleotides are TGTGCCAGCAGAACCACTACAGGGGTAGGGGCAGATACGCAGTATTTT. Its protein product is CASRTTTGVGADTQYF.